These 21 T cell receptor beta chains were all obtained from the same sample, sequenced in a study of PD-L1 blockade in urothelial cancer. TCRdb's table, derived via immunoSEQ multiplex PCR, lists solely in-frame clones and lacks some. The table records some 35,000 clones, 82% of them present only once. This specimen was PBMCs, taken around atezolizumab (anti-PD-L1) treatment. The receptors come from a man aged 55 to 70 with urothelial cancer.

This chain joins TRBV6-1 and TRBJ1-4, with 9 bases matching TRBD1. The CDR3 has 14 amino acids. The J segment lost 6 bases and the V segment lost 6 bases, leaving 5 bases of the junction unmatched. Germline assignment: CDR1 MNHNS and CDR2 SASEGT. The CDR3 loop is CASSRTGVDEKLFF. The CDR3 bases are TGTGCCAGCAGCAGGACAGGGGTTGATGAAAAACTGTTTTTT.

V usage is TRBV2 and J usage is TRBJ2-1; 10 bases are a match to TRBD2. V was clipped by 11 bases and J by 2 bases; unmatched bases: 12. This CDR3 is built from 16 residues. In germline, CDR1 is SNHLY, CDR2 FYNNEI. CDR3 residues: CASKMELAGAYNEQFF. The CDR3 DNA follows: TGTGCCTCAAAAATGGAGCTAGCGGGGGCCTACAATGAGCAGTTCTTC. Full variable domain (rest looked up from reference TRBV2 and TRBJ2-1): EPEVTQTPSHQVTQMGQEVILRCVPISNHLYFYWYRQILGQKVEFLVSFYNNEISEKSEIFDDQFSVERPDGSNFTLKIRSTKLEDSAMYFCASKMELAGAYNEQFFGPGTRLTVL.

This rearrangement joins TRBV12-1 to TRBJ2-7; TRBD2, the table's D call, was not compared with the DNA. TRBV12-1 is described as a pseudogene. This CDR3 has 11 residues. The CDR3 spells CARRGGTEQYF. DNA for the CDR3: TGTGCCAGGAGGGGGGGAACCGAGCAGTACTTC.

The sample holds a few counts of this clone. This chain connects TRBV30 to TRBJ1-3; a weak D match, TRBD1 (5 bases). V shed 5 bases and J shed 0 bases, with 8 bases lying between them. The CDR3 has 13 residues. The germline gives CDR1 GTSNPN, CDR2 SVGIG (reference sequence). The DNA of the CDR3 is TGTGCCTGGCAGGGAAACTCTGGAAACACCATATATTTT. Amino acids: CAWQGNSGNTIYF.

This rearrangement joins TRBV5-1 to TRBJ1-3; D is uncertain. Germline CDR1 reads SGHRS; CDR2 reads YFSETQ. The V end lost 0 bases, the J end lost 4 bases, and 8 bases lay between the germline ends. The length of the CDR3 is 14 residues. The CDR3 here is CASSLAGRGNTIYF. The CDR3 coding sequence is TGCGCCAGCAGCTTGGCGGGAAGGGGAAACACCATATATTTT. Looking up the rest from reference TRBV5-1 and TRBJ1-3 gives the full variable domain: KAGVTQTPRYLIKTRGQQVTLSCSPISGHRSVSWYQQTPGQGLQFLFEYFSETQRNKGNFPGRFSGRQFSNSRSEMNVSTLELGDSALYLCASSLAGRGNTIYFGEGSWLTVV.

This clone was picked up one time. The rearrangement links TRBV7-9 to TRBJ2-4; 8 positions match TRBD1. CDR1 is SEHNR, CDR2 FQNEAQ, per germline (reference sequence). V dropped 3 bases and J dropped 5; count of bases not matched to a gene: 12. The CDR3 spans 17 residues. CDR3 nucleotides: TGTGCCAGCAGCTTGGCTGGACAGGGCGAACGTCAAAACATTCAGTACTTC. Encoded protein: CASSLAGQGERQNIQYF. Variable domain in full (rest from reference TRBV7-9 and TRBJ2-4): DTGVSQNPRHKITKRGQNVTFRCDPISEHNRLYWYRQTLGQGPEFLTYFQNEAQLEKSRLLSDRFSAERPKGSFSTLEIQRTEQGDSAMYLCASSLAGQGERQNIQYFGAGTRLSVL.

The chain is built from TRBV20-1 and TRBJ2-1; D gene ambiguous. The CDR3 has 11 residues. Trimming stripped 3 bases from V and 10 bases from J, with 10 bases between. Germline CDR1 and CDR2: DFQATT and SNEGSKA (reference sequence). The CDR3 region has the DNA TGCAGTGCTAGTTTTGGTGAGGAGCAGTTCTTC. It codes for CSASFGEEQFF.

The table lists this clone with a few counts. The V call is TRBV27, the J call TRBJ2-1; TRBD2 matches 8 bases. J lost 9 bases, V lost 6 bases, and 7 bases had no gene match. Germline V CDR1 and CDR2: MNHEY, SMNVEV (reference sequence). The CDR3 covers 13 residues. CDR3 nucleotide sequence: TGTGCCAGCAGATCGGGGGGGGCGGTTGAGCAGTTCTTC. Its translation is CASRSGGAVEQFF.

CDR3 DNA: TGTGCCAGCAGTTTTGGTGGGGGAGGCTACGAGCAGTACTTC. Encoded protein: CASSFGGGGYEQYF. The chain has TRBV28 and TRBJ2-7; D might be TRBD2 (6 bases). There are 14 residues in the CDR3. The V end lost 3 bases, the J end lost 3 bases, and 12 bases lay between the germline ends. Germline assignment: CDR1 MDHEN and CDR2 SYDVKM.

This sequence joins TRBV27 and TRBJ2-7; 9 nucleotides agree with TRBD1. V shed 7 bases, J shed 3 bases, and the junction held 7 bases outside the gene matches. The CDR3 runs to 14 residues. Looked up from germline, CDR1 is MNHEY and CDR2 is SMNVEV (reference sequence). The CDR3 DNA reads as TGTGCCAGCACCGGACAGGGGCCCAACTACGAGCAGTACTTC. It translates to CASTGQGPNYEQYF.

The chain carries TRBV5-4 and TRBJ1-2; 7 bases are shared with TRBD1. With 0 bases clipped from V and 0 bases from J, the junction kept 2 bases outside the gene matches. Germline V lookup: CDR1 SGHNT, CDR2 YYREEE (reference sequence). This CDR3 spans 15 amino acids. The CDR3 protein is CASSLGGTANYGYTF. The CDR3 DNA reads TGTGCCAGCAGCTTGGGAGGGACAGCTAACTATGGCTACACCTTC.

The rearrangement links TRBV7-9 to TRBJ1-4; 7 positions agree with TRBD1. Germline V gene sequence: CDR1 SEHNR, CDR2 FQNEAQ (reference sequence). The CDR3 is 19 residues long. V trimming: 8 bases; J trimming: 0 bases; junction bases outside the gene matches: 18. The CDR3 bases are TGTGCCAGCGCCAGGGGACAGACAAGACCAGGGGCAACTAATGAAAAACTGTTTTTT. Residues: CASARGQTRPGATNEKLFF.

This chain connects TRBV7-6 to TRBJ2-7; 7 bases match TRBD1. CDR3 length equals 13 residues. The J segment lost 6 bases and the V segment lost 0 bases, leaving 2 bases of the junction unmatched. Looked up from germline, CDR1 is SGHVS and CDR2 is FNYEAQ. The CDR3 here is CASSLAGGVEQYF. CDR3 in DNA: TGTGCCAGCAGCTTAGCAGGGGGCGTCGAGCAGTACTTC.

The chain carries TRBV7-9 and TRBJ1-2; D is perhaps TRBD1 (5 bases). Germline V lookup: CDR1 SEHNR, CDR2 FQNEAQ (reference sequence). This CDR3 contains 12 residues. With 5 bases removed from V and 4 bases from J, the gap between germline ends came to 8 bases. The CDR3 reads CASSPGSYGYTF. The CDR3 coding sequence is TGTGCCAGCAGCCCAGGGTCCTATGGCTACACCTTC.

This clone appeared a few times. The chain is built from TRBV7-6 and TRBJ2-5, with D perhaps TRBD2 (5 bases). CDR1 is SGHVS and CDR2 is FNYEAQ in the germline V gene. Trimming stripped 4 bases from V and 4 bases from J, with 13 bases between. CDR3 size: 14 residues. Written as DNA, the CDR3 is TGTGCCAGCAGCTCACTAGAGGGCCGAGAGACCCAGTACTTC. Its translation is CASSSLEGRETQYF.

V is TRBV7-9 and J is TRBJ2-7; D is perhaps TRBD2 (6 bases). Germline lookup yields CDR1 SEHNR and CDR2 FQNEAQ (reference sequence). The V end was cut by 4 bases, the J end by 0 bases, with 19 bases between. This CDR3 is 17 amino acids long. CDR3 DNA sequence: TGTGCCAGCAGCTCACCAATGGGCGGGACGACCTCCTACGAGCAGTACTTC. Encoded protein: CASSSPMGGTTSYEQYF.

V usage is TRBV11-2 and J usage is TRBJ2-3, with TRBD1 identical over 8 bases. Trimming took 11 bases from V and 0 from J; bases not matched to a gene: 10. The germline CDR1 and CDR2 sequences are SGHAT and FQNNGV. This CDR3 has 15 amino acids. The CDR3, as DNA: TGTGCCTCGGGACAGGTTTGGTCTAGCACAGATACGCAGTATTTT. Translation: CASGQVWSSTDTQYF.

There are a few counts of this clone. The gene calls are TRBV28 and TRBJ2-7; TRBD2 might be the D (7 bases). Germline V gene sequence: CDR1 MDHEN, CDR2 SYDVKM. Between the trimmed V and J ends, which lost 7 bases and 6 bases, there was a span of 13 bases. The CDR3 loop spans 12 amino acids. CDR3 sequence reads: CASNPGGGEQYF. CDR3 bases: TGTGCCAGCAACCCGGGGGGCGGCGAGCAGTACTTC.

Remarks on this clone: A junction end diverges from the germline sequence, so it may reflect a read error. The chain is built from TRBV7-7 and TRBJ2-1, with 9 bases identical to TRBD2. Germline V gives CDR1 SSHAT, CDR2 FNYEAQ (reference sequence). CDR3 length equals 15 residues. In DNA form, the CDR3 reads TGTGCTAGCAGCCCCCTAGCGGGAACGATCAATGAGCAGTTCTTC. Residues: CASSPLAGTINEQFF.

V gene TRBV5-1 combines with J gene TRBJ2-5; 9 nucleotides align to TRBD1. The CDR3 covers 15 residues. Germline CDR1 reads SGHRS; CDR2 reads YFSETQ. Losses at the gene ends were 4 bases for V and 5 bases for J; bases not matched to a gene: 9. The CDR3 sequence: CASSAGTGRTETQYF. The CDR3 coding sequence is TGCGCCAGCAGCGCCGGGACAGGGAGGACTGAGACCCAGTACTTC.

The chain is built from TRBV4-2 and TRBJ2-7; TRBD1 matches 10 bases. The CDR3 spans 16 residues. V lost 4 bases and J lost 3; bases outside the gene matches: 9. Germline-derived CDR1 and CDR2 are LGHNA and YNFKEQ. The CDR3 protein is CASSLYSGTGDYEQYF. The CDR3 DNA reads TGTGCCAGCAGCCTCTATTCCGGGACAGGGGACTACGAGCAGTACTTC.